This TCR beta chain appears in the sequencing data of a study of cytomegalovirus exposure and HLA in healthy donors. V gave up 4 bases and J gave up 1 base; unmatched junction bases: 8. CDR1 is MNHEY, CDR2 SVGAGI, per germline. The CDR3 consists of 16 residues. With 60 Vbeta and 13 Jbeta primers, the PCR was carried out. The assay was immunoSEQ multiplex PCR, and TCRdb's table has in-frame clones only and misses some. Altogether 240,000 or so clones are present, 70% to 90% being singletons, with the ten largest covering around 8%. The clonotype comes from a woman aged 60-75 years in good health and CMV-seropositive. Specimen: PBMCs. The gene calls are TRBV6-5 and TRBJ1-1, with TRBD1 identical over 8 bases. CDR3 sequence: CASSSRTGKENTEAFF. The CDR3 nucleotides are TGTGCCAGCAGTTCCCGGACAGGGAAGGAGAACACTGAAGCTTTCTTT.